This TCR beta chain was observed in a study of T cells in tuberculosis. As for the study in general: T cells were selected with CD1B tetramers loaded with glucose monomycolate. General study results and limits: Low-affinity CD1B-GMM tetramer-binding T cells may have been missed.

Data came from immunoSEQ multiplex PCR; TCRdb stores just in-frame clones and leaves some out. The sample records tens of thousands of clones, approximately 90% being singletons. Thawed, overnight-rested PBMC were stained with GMM-loaded CD1B tetramer, viability dye and anti-CD3, then sorted. CD1B tetramers were loaded with Rhodococcus equi-derived C32 glucose monomycolate. About 100,000 tetramer-negative cells were sorted from each donor. V trimming: 0 bases; J trimming: 3 bases; junction bases outside the gene matches: 8. This CDR3 is built from 18 residues. Sequencing was performed on CD1b-GMM tetramer-negative cells sorted from PBMCs. This chain links TRBV5-3 with TRBJ1-6; 8 bases agree with TRBD1. TRBV5-3 is given ORF status, its function remaining uncertain. This sequence originates from an adult woman with latent tuberculosis. The CDR3 sequence is CARSLGQGRAHYNSPLHF. CDR3 sequence (DNA): TGTGCCAGAAGCTTGGGACAGGGGCGAGCACACTATAATTCACCCCTCCACTTT.